This T cell receptor beta chain stems from a study of blood T cell repertoires in COVID-19. The wider study: T cells, B-cell-depleted T cells, or PBMCs supplied cDNA or gDNA.

Germline V CDR1 and CDR2: KGHSH, LQKENI. The V end lost 2 bases, the J end lost 7 bases, and 18 bases lay between the germline ends. The CDR3 loop spans 15 amino acids. Measured with immunoSEQ multiplex PCR; TCRdb has only the in-frame clones, and not every one. The data show 150,000 to 200,000 clones, 86% seen once. The clonotype originates from a man aged 45-60 years with active or convalescent COVID-19. Sequencing was carried out using peripheral blood. This rearrangement joins TRBV18 to TRBJ2-7; possibly TRBD1 for D (7 bases). The CDR3 nucleotides are TGTGCCAGCTCACCAGCGGGTGGAGGGGGCGGTGAGCAGTACTTC. Translated, it gives CASSPAGGGGGEQYF.